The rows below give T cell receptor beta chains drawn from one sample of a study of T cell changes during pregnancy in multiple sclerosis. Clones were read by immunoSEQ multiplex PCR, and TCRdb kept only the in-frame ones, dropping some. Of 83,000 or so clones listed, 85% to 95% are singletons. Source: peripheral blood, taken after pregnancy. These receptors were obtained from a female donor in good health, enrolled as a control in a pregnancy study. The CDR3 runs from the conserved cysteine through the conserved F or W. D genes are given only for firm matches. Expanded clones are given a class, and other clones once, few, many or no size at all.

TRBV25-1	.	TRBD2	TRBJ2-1	CASSEAGGYNEQFF	TGTGCCAGCAGTGAAGCGGGAGGGTACAATGAGCAGTTCTTC
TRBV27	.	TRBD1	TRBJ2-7	CASRAGTGIYEQYF	TGTGCCAGCAGGGCCGGGACAGGGATTTACGAGCAGTACTTC
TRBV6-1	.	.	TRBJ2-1	CASSVGDFNEQFF	TGTGCCAGCAGTGTCGGGGATTTCAATGAGCAGTTCTTC
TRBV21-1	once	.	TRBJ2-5	CATPSGGRSETQYF	TGTGCCACCCCGTCCGGCGGGAGGTCTGAGACCCAGTACTTC
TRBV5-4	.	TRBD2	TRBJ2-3	CASSLAQTSGITDTQYF	TGTGCCAGCAGCTTGGCCCAGACTAGCGGGATAACAGATACGCAGTATTTT
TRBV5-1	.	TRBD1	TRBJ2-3	CASSPGTGTPSTDTQYF	TGCGCCAGCAGCCCCGGGACAGGGACCCCTAGCACAGATACGCAGTATTTT
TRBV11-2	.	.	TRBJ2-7	CASSDTYEQYF	TGTGCCAGCAGCGACACCTACGAGCAGTACTTC
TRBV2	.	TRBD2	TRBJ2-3	CASSDGTSGDLTDTQYF	TGTGCCAGCAGTGATGGGACTAGCGGGGATCTTACAGATACGCAGTATTTT
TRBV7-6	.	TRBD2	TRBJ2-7	CASSPGGADEQYF	TGTGCCAGCAGCCCCGGGGGGGCGGACGAGCAGTACTTC
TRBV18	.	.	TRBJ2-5	CASSRTLQGGQETQYF	TGTGCCAGCTCACGGACTTTACAGGGAGGGCAAGAGACCCAGTACTTC
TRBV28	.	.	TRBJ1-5	CASSPAGGINQPQHF	TGTGCCAGCAGCCCTGCCGGGGGGATCAATCAGCCCCAGCATTTT
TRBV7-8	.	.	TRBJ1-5	CASSLEIAQLNQPQHF	TGTGCCAGCAGCTTAGAGATAGCTCAGCTGAATCAGCCCCAGCATTTT